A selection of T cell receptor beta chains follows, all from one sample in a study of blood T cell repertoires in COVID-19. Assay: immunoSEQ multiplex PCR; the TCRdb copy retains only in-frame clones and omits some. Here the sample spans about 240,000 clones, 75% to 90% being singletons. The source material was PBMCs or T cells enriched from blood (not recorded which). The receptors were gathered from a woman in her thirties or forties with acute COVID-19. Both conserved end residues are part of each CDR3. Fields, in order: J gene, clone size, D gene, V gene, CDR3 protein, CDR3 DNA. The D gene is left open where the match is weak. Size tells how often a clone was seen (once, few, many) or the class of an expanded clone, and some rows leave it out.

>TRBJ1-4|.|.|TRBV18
CASSRNKIQGNEKLFF
TGTGCCAGCTCACGGAATAAGATCCAGGGAAATGAAAAACTGTTTTTT
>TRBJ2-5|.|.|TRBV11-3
CASSPDYLETQYF
TGTGCCAGCAGCCCGGACTATCTGGAGACCCAGTACTTC
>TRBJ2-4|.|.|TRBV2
CAREGGSLGGYF
TGTGCCAGGGAAGGGGGATCGTTAGGCGGGTACTTC
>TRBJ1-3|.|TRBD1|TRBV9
CASSRLDQGAGNTIYF
TGTGCCAGCAGCCGCCTCGACCAGGGGGCTGGAAACACCATATATTTT
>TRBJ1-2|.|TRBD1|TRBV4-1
CASSQDRQGTYGYTF
TGCGCCAGCAGCCAAGATCGACAGGGAACCTATGGCTACACCTTC
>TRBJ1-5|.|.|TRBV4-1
CASSQEVGDSNQPQHF
TGCGCCAGCAGCCAAGAAGTAGGGGATAGCAATCAGCCCCAGCATTTT
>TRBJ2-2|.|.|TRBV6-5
CASSHNTGELFF
TGTGCCAGCAGTCATAACACCGGGGAGCTGTTTTTT
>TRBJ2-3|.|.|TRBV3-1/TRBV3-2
CASSRDSSTDTQYF
TGTGCCAGCAGTCGGGATTCTAGCACAGATACGCAGTATTTT
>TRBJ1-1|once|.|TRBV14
CASRQRGIGNTEAFF
TGTGCCAGCAGGCAGAGGGGGATTGGGAACACTGAAGCTTTCTTT
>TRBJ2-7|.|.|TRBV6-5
CASSRGPSYEQYF
TGTGCCAGCAGCCGAGGTCCCTCCTACGAGCAGTACTTC
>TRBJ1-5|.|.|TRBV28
CASSVGSQPQHF
TGTGCCAGCAGTGTTGGGAGCCAGCCCCAGCATTTT
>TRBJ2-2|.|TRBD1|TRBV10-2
CASSGQGSGELFF
TGCGCCAGCAGCGGACAGGGGTCCGGGGAGCTGTTTTTT
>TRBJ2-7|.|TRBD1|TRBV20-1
CSASIRGLSREQYF
TGCAGTGCTAGTATCAGGGGGCTATCGCGGGAGCAGTACTTC
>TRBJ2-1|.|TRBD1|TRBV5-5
CASSILGQGDNEQFF
TGTGCCAGCAGCATTCTGGGACAGGGCGACAATGAGCAGTTCTTC
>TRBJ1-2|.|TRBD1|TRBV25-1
CASSVQGAKGYTF
TGTGCCAGCAGTGTTCAGGGGGCGAAAGGCTACACCTTC
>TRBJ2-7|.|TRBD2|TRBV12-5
CASGQGSGRAGFYEQYF
TGTGCTAGTGGGCAAGGAAGCGGGAGGGCCGGTTTTTACGAGCAGTACTTC
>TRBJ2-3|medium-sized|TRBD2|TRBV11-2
CASSLASGSTDTQYF
TGTGCCAGCAGCTTAGCTAGCGGGAGTACAGATACGCAGTATTTT
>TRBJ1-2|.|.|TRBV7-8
CASSGERYLNYGYTF
TGTGCCAGCAGCGGTGAACGGTATCTGAACTATGGCTACACCTTC
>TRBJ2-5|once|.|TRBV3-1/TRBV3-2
CASSQEMRKETQYF
TGTGCCAGCAGCCAAGAAATGAGGAAAGAGACCCAGTACTTC
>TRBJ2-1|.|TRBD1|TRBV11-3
CASSSRGLGEQFF
TGTGCCAGCAGCTCCAGGGGGCTCGGTGAGCAGTTCTTC
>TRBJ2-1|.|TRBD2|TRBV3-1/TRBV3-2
CASSQAETSGGNEQFF
TGTGCCAGCAGCCAAGCGGAGACTAGCGGGGGAAATGAGCAGTTCTTC
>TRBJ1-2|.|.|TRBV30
CAWSVSSGYGYTF
TGTGCCTGGAGTGTGAGTAGTGGCTATGGCTACACCTTC
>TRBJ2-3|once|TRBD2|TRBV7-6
CASSGVGGRGTDTQYF
TGTGCCAGCAGCGGGGTCGGGGGGAGAGGGACAGATACGCAGTATTTT
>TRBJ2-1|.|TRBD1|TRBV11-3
CASSMDRDYNEQFF
TGTGCCAGCAGCATGGACAGGGACTACAATGAGCAGTTCTTC
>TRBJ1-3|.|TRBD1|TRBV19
CASSTPTGGNTIYF
TGTGCCAGTAGTACTCCGACAGGGGGGAACACCATATATTTT
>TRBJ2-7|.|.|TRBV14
CASSLNRIYEQYF
TGTGCCAGCAGCTTAAACAGAATCTACGAGCAGTACTTC
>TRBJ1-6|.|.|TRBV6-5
CASSPSGSYNSPLHF
TGTGCCAGCAGTCCCTCGGGGAGCTATAATTCACCCCTCCACTTT
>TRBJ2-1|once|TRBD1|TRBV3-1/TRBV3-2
CASSPRDRVYNEQFF
TGTGCCAGCAGCCCCCGGGACAGAGTCTACAATGAGCAGTTCTTC
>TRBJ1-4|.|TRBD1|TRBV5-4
CASSMIAGQGANEKLFF
TGTGCCAGCAGCATGATTGCAGGACAGGGGGCTAATGAAAAACTGTTTTTT
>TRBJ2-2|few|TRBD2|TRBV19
CASSIRLATNTGELFF
TGTGCCAGTAGTATAAGACTAGCGACGAACACCGGGGAGCTGTTTTTT
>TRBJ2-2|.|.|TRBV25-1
CASTNPANTGELFF
TGTGCCAGCACCAATCCAGCGAACACCGGGGAGCTGTTTTTT
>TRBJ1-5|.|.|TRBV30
CAWSYEGDQPQHF
TGTGCCTGGAGTTATGAGGGGGATCAGCCCCAGCATTTT